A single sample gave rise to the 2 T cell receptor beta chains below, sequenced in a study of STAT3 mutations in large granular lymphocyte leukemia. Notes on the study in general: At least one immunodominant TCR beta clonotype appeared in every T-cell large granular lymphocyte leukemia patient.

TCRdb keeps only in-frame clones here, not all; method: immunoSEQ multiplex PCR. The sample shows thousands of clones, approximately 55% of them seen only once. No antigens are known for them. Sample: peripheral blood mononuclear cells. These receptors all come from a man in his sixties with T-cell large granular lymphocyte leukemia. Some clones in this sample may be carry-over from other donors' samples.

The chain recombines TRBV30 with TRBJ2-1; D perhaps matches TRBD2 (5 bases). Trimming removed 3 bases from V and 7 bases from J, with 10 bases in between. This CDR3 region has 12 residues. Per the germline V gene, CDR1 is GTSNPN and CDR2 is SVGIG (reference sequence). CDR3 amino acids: CAWSPGLNEQFF. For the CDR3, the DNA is TGTGCCTGGAGCCCCGGACTTAATGAGCAGTTCTTC.

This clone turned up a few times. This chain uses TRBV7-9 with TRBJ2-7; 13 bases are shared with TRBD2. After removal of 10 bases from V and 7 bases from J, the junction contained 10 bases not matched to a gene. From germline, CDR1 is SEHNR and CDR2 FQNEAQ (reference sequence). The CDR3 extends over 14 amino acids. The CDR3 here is CATRPGTSGAEQYV. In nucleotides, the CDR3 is TGTGCCACCCGACCCGGGACTAGCGGGGCAGAGCAGTACGTC.